This entry lists 24 T cell receptor beta chains sequenced from one sample in a study of blood T cells in healthy people across ages. The authors ran a second PCR of about 7 to 12 cycles using a sample-barcoded 5' primer and a J-beta primer mix. Using its own MiXCR run on the 5' RACE reads, TCRdb lists one record per CDR3 protein. The sample carries approximately 1.5 million distinct CDR3 sequences, roughly 43% recorded once. The specimen sequenced was blood. The source is a woman aged 18-30 years in good health.

V and J are TRBV5-1 and TRBJ1-4; tentatively, D is TRBD1 (5 bases). Germline CDR1 and CDR2: SGHRS and YFSETQ. The CDR3 totals 15 residues. Trimming stripped 3 bases from V and 6 bases from J, with 15 bases between. Here the CDR3 DNA reads TGCGCCAGCAGCTGGGAGGGACGGCCAGATGAAAAACTGTTTTTT. This sequence encodes CASSWEGRPDEKLFF.

The chain uses TRBV5-6 and TRBJ2-7; the match to TRBD2 covers 10 bases. The CDR3 runs 18 residues. The trim removed 0 bases at V and 5 bases at J, leaving 14 bases unmatched. Per germline, CDR1 SGHDT and CDR2 YYEEEE. For the CDR3, the DNA is TGTGCCAGCAGCTTGGCCTCCTTCTTTAGCGGGGGGAATAACGAGCAGTACTTC. It encodes CASSLASFFSGGNNEQYF.

This clonotype has a handful of counts. V usage is TRBV28 and J usage is TRBJ2-2; D uncertain. Germline CDR1 MDHEN, CDR2 SYDVKM. This CDR3 comprises 12 residues. The V gene lost 5 bases and the J gene lost 8 bases, with 9 bases spanning the gap. CDR3 amino acids: CASSPIGGELFF. The CDR3 nucleotides read TGTGCCAGCAGTCCTATAGGGGGGGAGCTGTTTTTT.

The chain couples TRBV4-3 to TRBJ2-7; TRBD2 is a possible D gene (5 bases). V was clipped by 0 bases and J by 3 bases, with 12 bases between them. Germline V lookup: CDR1 LGHNA, CDR2 YSLEER. CDR3 size: 15 residues. The DNA for the CDR3 is TGCGCCAGCAGCCAAGACCGGGGTTTTAACTACGAGCAGTACTTC. This sequence encodes CASSQDRGFNYEQYF.

The V call is TRBV28, the J call TRBJ1-5; the match to TRBD1 covers 10 bases. V shed 5 bases and J 2 bases; nucleotides not matched to a gene: 9. Per germline, CDR1 MDHEN and CDR2 SYDVKM. The CDR3 has 17 residues. CDR3 protein: CASSQPRQGAGNQPQHF. CDR3 coding DNA: TGTGCCAGCAGTCAGCCTCGACAGGGGGCTGGCAATCAGCCCCAGCATTTT.

This clonotype was seen only a few times. The rearrangement uses TRBV12-3 or TRBV12-4 and TRBJ1-1; D unresolved. Trimming left V 11 bases short and J 0 bases short, with 13 bases between. CDR3 length: 13 residues. CDR3 sequence (DNA): TGTGCCTCTGTCTGGCAGATGAACACTGAAGCTTTCTTT. Its translation is CASVWQMNTEAFF.

This clonotype was observed a handful of times. V is TRBV3-1 and J is TRBJ2-7, with 11 bases identical to TRBD1. Germline V gene lookup returns CDR1 LGHDT and CDR2 YNNKEL (reference sequence). The CDR3 length is 16 residues. Trimming took 4 bases from V and 6 from J; bases not matched to a gene: 11. The CDR3 DNA is TGTGCCAGCAGCCTTAACTCTGGACAGGGGGCGGGCGAGCAGTACTTC. Translating gives CASSLNSGQGAGEQYF.

V usage is TRBV24-1 and J usage is TRBJ2-7, with D tentatively TRBD1 (5 bases). Germline loops: CDR1 KGHDR, CDR2 SFDVKD. The CDR3 length is 16 residues. V was trimmed by 0 bases and J by 3 bases, leaving 14 bases between them. The CDR3 DNA sequence: TGTGCCACCAGTGATTTGAAGGGGCCGATTCTCTACGAGCAGTACTTC. Translating gives CATSDLKGPILYEQYF.

There are a few counts of this clonotype. This chain links TRBV27 with TRBJ2-7; TRBD2 is a possible D gene (6 bases). Trimming shortened V by 5 bases and J by 5 bases, and 13 bases separated the two germline ends. The CDR3 spans 13 residues. Germline CDR1 reads MNHEY; CDR2 reads SMNVEV (reference sequence). CDR3 loop: CASSLGAGNEQYF. CDR3 nucleotide sequence: TGTGCCAGCAGTCTGGGAGCGGGTAACGAGCAGTACTTC.

This clonotype occurred a few times. This chain connects TRBV12-3 or TRBV12-4 to TRBJ1-1; maybe TRBD1 (6 bases). The V end was cut by 5 bases, the J end by 2 bases, with 12 bases between. The CDR3 length is 14 residues. In DNA, the CDR3 is TGTGCCAGCAGTAAGACACAGGGAAACACTGAAGCTTTCTTT. This encodes CASSKTQGNTEAFF.

This chain links TRBV7-9 with TRBJ2-4, with D maybe TRBD1 (5 bases). The J call could be wrong; TRBJ2-7 is a better fit for the DNA end. Germline assignment: CDR1 SEHNR and CDR2 FQNEAQ (reference sequence). The CDR3 is made up of 14 amino acids. In DNA form, the CDR3 reads TGTGCCAGCAGCTTACAGGCCGGACACGACGAGCAGTACTTC. Translated, it gives CASSLQAGHDEQYF.

This chain connects TRBV7-2 to TRBJ1-4; 10 bases fit TRBD1. Germline V gene sequence: CDR1 SGHTA, CDR2 FQGNSA. The ends lost 2 bases at V and 8 bases at J; junction bases unmatched: 5. This CDR3 comprises 15 residues. The CDR3 nucleotides are TGTGCCAGCAGCTTAACCGGGACAGGGGTCGAAAAACTGTTTTTT. It codes for CASSLTGTGVEKLFF.

The rearrangement joins TRBV7-3 to TRBJ1-1; 7 nucleotides match TRBD1. Germline loops: CDR1 SGHTA, CDR2 FQGTGA. This CDR3 is 16 amino acids long. With 5 bases clipped from V and 1 base from J, the junction kept 10 bases outside the gene matches. CDR3 nucleotide sequence: TGTGCCAGCAGCCGAGGGGCAGGGGGTGGGAACACTGAAGCTTTCTTT. This sequence encodes CASSRGAGGGNTEAFF.

This clonotype was observed a few times. This chain uses TRBV6-5 with TRBJ1-2; D possibly corresponds to TRBD1 (5 bases). V was shortened by 2 bases and J by 7 bases, with 14 bases between the two germline ends. Germline V gives CDR1 MNHEY, CDR2 SVGAGI. The CDR3 loop spans 14 amino acids. The CDR3 loop is CASSYGGERRGYTF. In DNA form, the CDR3 reads TGTGCCAGCAGTTACGGGGGAGAACGGCGTGGCTACACCTTC.

This clonotype was counted a single time. The chain combines TRBV28 with TRBJ1-1, with TRBD1 identical over 7 bases. Germline lookup yields CDR1 MDHEN and CDR2 SYDVKM. The V segment lost 5 bases and the J segment 1 base; nucleotides outside the gene matches: 13. The CDR3 has 17 amino acids. CDR3 sequence: CASSRHLQGQSNTEAFF. CDR3 DNA: TGTGCCAGCAGTCGCCACCTACAGGGGCAGTCGAACACTGAAGCTTTCTTT.

V gene TRBV2 combines with J gene TRBJ2-1; 7 positions agree with TRBD2. The CDR3 spans 17 residues. V lost 3 bases and J lost 0; bases outside the gene matches: 8. The germline gives CDR1 SNHLY, CDR2 FYNNEI. Here the CDR3 reads CASSDWVAGFSYNEQFF. The CDR3 region has the DNA TGTGCCAGCAGTGATTGGGTAGCGGGCTTCTCCTACAATGAGCAGTTCTTC.

The sample holds one count of this clonotype. V gene TRBV20-1 combines with J gene TRBJ2-1; D is undetermined. Trimming stripped 6 bases from V and 5 bases from J, with 14 bases between. The CDR3 length is 13 residues. Germline V gene data show CDR1 as DFQATT and CDR2 as SNEGSKA (reference sequence). CDR3: CSATRPPHNEQFF. CDR3 bases: TGCAGTGCAACGCGCCCTCCCCACAATGAGCAGTTCTTC.

The chain combines TRBV25-1 with TRBJ1-6; 10 bases map to TRBD1. There are 14 residues in the CDR3. CDR1 and CDR2 from the germline V gene are MGHDK and SYGVNS. Germline trimming cut 4 bases from V and 9 bases from J; bases unmatched to any gene: 3. The CDR3 here is CASSVGQGFSPLHF. DNA of the CDR3: TGTGCCAGCAGTGTGGGACAGGGGTTTTCACCCCTCCACTTT. The complete variable domain, with remaining parts taken from reference TRBV25-1 and TRBJ1-6, reads EADIYQTPRYLVIGTGKKITLECSQTMGHDKMYWYQQDPGMELHLIHYSYGVNSTEKGDLSSESTVSRIRTEHFPLTLESARPSHTSQYLCASSVGQGFSPLHFGNGTRLTVT.

This rearrangement joins TRBV6-4 to TRBJ2-1; no clear D gene. Germline V lookup: CDR1 MRHNA, CDR2 SNTAGT. The CDR3 runs to 14 residues. V shed 2 bases and J shed 7 bases, with 12 bases lying between them. The CDR3 DNA reads TGTGCCAGCAGTGACGCTATTAGGCCAAATGAGCAGTTCTTC. The encoded protein is CASSDAIRPNEQFF.

The chain uses TRBV5-1 and TRBJ1-4; weak D call: TRBD1 (5 bases). V lost 4 bases and J 6 bases, leaving 19 bases between the germline ends. The CDR3 is 16 residues long. Germline loops: CDR1 SGHRS, CDR2 YFSETQ. CDR3 sequence: CASSPVGGGEDEKLFF. CDR3 DNA: TGCGCCAGCAGCCCAGTAGGTGGAGGGGAGGATGAAAAACTGTTTTTT.

This clonotype occurred a few times. The V gene is TRBV6-1, the J gene TRBJ1-5, with 7 bases identical to TRBD1. The germline CDR1 and CDR2 sequences are MNHNS and SASEGT. This CDR3 comprises 14 residues. V was pared by 7 bases and J by 7 bases, with 10 bases of the junction left unmatched. The CDR3, as DNA: TGTGCCAGCACTTTCAGGGGGGCTGTCCAGCCCCAGCATTTT. Translation: CASTFRGAVQPQHF.

This clonotype has just a few counts. The chain has TRBV10-3 and TRBJ2-3, with 12 bases matching TRBD2. The CDR3 has 15 amino acids. V dropped 10 bases and J dropped 0; count of bases not matched to a gene: 5. Germline V gene data show CDR1 as ENHRY and CDR2 as SYGVKD. Here the CDR3 reads CATWTSGASTDTQYF. The CDR3 DNA is TGTGCCACCTGGACTAGCGGGGCTAGCACAGATACGCAGTATTTT.

The V gene is TRBV6-1, the J gene TRBJ2-5; D is undetermined. The V gene's germline CDR1 is MNHNS and CDR2 SASEGT. This CDR3 is built from 14 residues. Trimming shortened V by 2 bases and J by 6 bases, and 13 bases separated the two germline ends. The CDR3 region is CASSELGLKKTQYF. The CDR3, as DNA: TGTGCCAGCAGTGAACTAGGGCTCAAGAAGACCCAGTACTTC.

The V gene is TRBV7-2, the J gene TRBJ2-5; perhaps TRBD2 as D (5 bases). This CDR3 region has 15 residues. Germline V gene data show CDR1 as SGHTA and CDR2 as FQGNSA. V lost 2 bases and J 2 bases, leaving 12 bases between the germline ends. CDR3 protein: CASSLFGVQQETQYF. The CDR3 DNA follows: TGTGCCAGCAGCTTATTCGGGGTACAGCAAGAGACCCAGTACTTC.